Below are 10 T cell receptor beta chains sequenced from a single sample in a study of CD8 T cells in Susac syndrome. Random hexamers primed reverse transcription of 0.5 to 1 ug RNA. TCRdb reanalysed the immunoSEQ multiplex PCR reads using MiXCR and keeps one entry per CDR3 protein. The sample lists 150,000 to 200,000 distinct CDR3 sequences, roughly 93% seen once, with around 0.13% in the top ten. Source material: CD4+ T cells from PBMCs. The receptors were sampled from a human donor in good health.

The chain uses TRBV7-9 and TRBJ1-2, with D perhaps TRBD1 (5 bases). Between the trimmed V and J ends, which lost 5 bases and 2 bases, there was a span of 9 bases. Germline CDR1 is SEHNR and CDR2 is FQNEAQ (reference sequence). The CDR3 covers 13 residues. The chain's CDR3 is CASSRGGNYGYTF. The CDR3 DNA sequence: TGTGCCAGCAGCCGGGGGGGAAACTATGGCTACACCTTC.

The gene calls are TRBV12-3 or TRBV12-4 and TRBJ1-3; D may be TRBD1 (5 bases). V lost 4 bases, J lost 8 bases, and 12 bases lay in between. The CDR3 extends over 13 amino acids. The CDR3 nucleotides are TGTGCCAGCAGTTCGCTAGGAGGGGACACCATATATTTT. Translated: CASSSLGGDTIYF.

The V and J genes are TRBV20-1 and TRBJ2-1; TRBD2 is a possible D gene (6 bases). Germline values: CDR1 DFQATT, CDR2 SNEGSKA (reference sequence). The CDR3 is made up of 14 amino acids. With 2 bases removed from V and 0 bases from J, the gap between germline ends came to 8 bases. CDR3 DNA sequence: TGCAGTGCTAGATACGGGAGCTCCTACAATGAGCAGTTCTTC. Translating gives CSARYGSSYNEQFF.

The gene calls are TRBV5-1 and TRBJ2-6; no firm D call. The germline V and J ends were trimmed by 0 bases and 0 bases, with 7 bases remaining between them. The CDR3 totals 16 residues. Germline V lookup: CDR1 SGHRS, CDR2 YFSETQ. The CDR3 sequence is CASSLVPSSGANVLTF. The CDR3 DNA reads as TGCGCCAGCAGCTTGGTACCGAGCTCTGGGGCCAACGTCCTGACTTTC.

This chain links TRBV13 with TRBJ1-2, with 7 bases fitting TRBD1. Germline CDR1 and CDR2: PRHDT and FYEKMQ (reference sequence). The CDR3 length is 13 residues. V dropped 6 bases and J dropped 3; count of bases not matched to a gene: 4. CDR3 coding DNA: TGTGCCAGCAGAAGGGGGCTGGACTATGGCTACACCTTC. It codes for CASRRGLDYGYTF.

The chain couples TRBV4-2 to TRBJ2-1, with 8 bases fitting TRBD2. Trimming took 1 base from V and 5 from J; bases not matched to a gene: 4. Germline CDR1 and CDR2: LGHNA and YNFKEQ. The CDR3 extends over 15 amino acids. CDR3 residues: CASSQGRTSNNEQFF. The CDR3 DNA is TGTGCCAGCAGCCAAGGGAGGACTAGCAACAATGAGCAGTTCTTC.

This chain links TRBV5-1 with TRBJ2-4, with 13 positions matching TRBD2. Germline V gives CDR1 SGHRS, CDR2 YFSETQ. Germline trimming cut 3 bases from V and 4 bases from J; bases unmatched to any gene: 7. The CDR3 sequence is 17 residues long. The CDR3 region is CASSSSGLAGKKNIQYF. The CDR3 DNA is TGCGCCAGCAGCTCTTCGGGACTAGCGGGGAAAAAAAACATTCAGTACTTC.

V is TRBV5-1 and J is TRBJ1-4; 7 positions agree with TRBD1. CDR1 and CDR2 from the germline V gene are SGHRS and YFSETQ. Losses at the gene ends were 0 bases for V and 2 bases for J; bases not matched to a gene: 1. There are 15 residues in the CDR3. CDR3 sequence reads: CASSLAGQTNEKLFF. As DNA, the CDR3 is TGCGCCAGCAGCTTGGCGGGACAGACTAATGAAAAACTGTTTTTT.

The chain uses TRBV29-1 and TRBJ2-3, with TRBD2 identical over 8 bases. The CDR3 is 13 residues long. The germline gives CDR1 SQVTM, CDR2 ANQGSEA. V was pared by 5 bases and J by 3 bases, with 4 bases of the junction left unmatched. DNA of the CDR3: TGCAGCGTTCGGGGGGGCATAACAGATACGCAGTATTTT. It codes for CSVRGGITDTQYF.

This clonotype has just a few counts. The rearrangement links TRBV6-1 to TRBJ2-3; 10 bases match TRBD2. This CDR3 has 16 residues. CDR1 is MNHNS and CDR2 is SASEGT in the germline V gene. Germline trimming cut 5 bases from V and 3 bases from J; bases unmatched to any gene: 8. CDR3 region: CASSPKRGGRTDTQYF. CDR3 nucleotide sequence: TGTGCCAGCAGTCCAAAGCGGGGGGGTAGAACAGATACGCAGTATTTT.